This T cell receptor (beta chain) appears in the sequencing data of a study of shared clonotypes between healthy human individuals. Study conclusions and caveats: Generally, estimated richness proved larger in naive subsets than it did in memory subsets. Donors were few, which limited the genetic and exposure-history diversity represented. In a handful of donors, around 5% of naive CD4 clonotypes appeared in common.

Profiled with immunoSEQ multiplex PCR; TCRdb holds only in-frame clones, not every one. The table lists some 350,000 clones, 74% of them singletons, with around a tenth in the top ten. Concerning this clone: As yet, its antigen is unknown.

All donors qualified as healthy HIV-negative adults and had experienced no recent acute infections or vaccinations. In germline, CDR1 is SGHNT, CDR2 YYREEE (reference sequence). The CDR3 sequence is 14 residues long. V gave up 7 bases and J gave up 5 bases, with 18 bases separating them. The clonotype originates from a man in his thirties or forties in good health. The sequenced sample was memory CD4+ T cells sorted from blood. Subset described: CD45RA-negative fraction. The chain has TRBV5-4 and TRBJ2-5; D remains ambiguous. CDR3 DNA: TGTGCCAGCGGCCCAACTCCCGACGGGGAGACCCAGTACTTC. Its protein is CASGPTPDGETQYF.